These T cell receptor beta chains were read from a single sample in a study of cytomegalovirus exposure and HLA in healthy donors. The data were produced by immunoSEQ multiplex PCR, yet TCRdb's version contains in-frame clones alone and is incomplete. This table has 250,000 to 400,000 clones, approximately 91% appearing once. The sequenced material came from PBMCs. The receptors were sampled from a man aged 30 to 39 in good health and CMV-seronegative. Each CDR3 is given with its conserved first and last residue. The D gene is left open where the match is weak. Not every row has a clone size; where given, it reads once, few, many or a size class.

clone_size j_call v_call d_call cdr3_nt cdr3_aa
once TRBJ2-3 TRBV2 TRBD1 TGTGCCAGCAGTAAGCTGGACAGGGCCTTTAACACAGATACGCAGTATTTT CASSKLDRAFNTDTQYF
NA TRBJ2-1 TRBV14 NA TGTGCCAGCAGCCATTCCAGGGCCCGACTTATACCCAATGAGCAGTTCTTC CASSHSRARLIPNEQFF
NA TRBJ1-2 TRBV7-9 TRBD1 TGTGCCAGCAGTCGCGGACAGGGAAGGGGCTACACCTTC CASSRGQGRGYTF
NA TRBJ1-2 TRBV6-5 NA TGTGCCAGCAGAGCGACAGATGGGCTCAATGGCTACACCTTC CASRATDGLNGYTF
NA TRBJ2-3 TRBV5-1 NA TGCGCCAGCAGCGTCGACTTATCGGATACGCAGTATTTT CASSVDLSDTQYF
once TRBJ1-5 TRBV5-8 TRBD1 TGTGCCAGCAGCTTAGGACAGGGGCATCAGCCCCAGCATTTT CASSLGQGHQPQHF
NA TRBJ2-7 TRBV7-2 TRBD1 TGTGCCAGCAGCCCCCGGACAGGGGCCTACGAGCAGTACTTC CASSPRTGAYEQYF
NA TRBJ1-2 TRBV27 NA TGTGCCAGCAGTTGGACAGCTAACTATGGCTACACCTTC CASSWTANYGYTF
NA TRBJ1-1 TRBV2 TRBD1 TGTGCCAGCAGTTTGGGGACAGGGGTTGAAGCTTTCTTT CASSLGTGVEAFF
NA TRBJ2-5 TRBV5-4 NA TGTGCCAGCAGCTTTGGGCTGGCGGAGACCCAGTACTTC CASSFGLAETQYF
NA TRBJ1-1 TRBV6-5 NA TGTGCCAGCAGTTCCAGGACACCGCTTGGAGAAGCTTTCTTT CASSSRTPLGEAFF
NA TRBJ2-7 TRBV5-1 TRBD1 TGCGCCAGCAGCTCGGGGTCTGGACAGGGTCCTTCCTACGAGCAGTACTTC CASSSGSGQGPSYEQYF
NA TRBJ2-7 TRBV13 NA TGTGCCAGCAGCACCGACAGGTCGGACGAGCAGTACTTC CASSTDRSDEQYF
NA TRBJ1-5 TRBV23-1 NA TGCGCCAGCAGTCAATCCCTATTCCGGGATTATAGCAATCAGCCCCAGCATTTT CASSQSLFRDYSNQPQHF
NA TRBJ2-7 TRBV7-9 TRBD1 TGTGCCAGCAGCCGCCTAACCGGACAGGGCTCCTACGAGCAGTACTTC CASSRLTGQGSYEQYF
NA TRBJ2-7 TRBV27 NA TGTGCCAGCAGTCTTCGGGTTACCTACGAGCAGTACTTC CASSLRVTYEQYF
NA TRBJ1-1 TRBV7-2 TRBD1 TGTGCCAGCAGCCCCCAGGGACAGGCATTGGGCACTGAAGCTTTCTTT CASSPQGQALGTEAFF
once TRBJ1-1 TRBV29-1 NA TGCAGCGCCATAGGGACAATTGAAGCTTTCTTT CSAIGTIEAFF
NA TRBJ1-2 TRBV29-1 NA TGCAGCGTTGAAGTTCAGAACTATGGCTACACCTTC CSVEVQNYGYTF
NA TRBJ2-6 TRBV14 NA TGTGCCAGCAGCCAGGTATCGGGATCCGCTGGGGCCAACGTCCTGACTTTC CASSQVSGSAGANVLTF
NA TRBJ2-2 TRBV2 TRBD1 TGTGCCAGCAACTACAGGGGCTACGGGGAGCTGTTTTTT CASNYRGYGELFF
NA TRBJ2-3 TRBV2 TRBD2 TGTGCCAGCTCTGACCCTACTAGCGGGGGGACTTTGGATACGCAGTATTTT CASSDPTSGGTLDTQYF
NA TRBJ2-7 TRBV19 TRBD1 TGTGCCAGTAGTCTCCCGGGACAGGGTATTGAGAAGCAGTACTTC CASSLPGQGIEKQYF
NA TRBJ1-1 TRBV5-1 TRBD1 TGCGCCAGCAGCCTGACAGGGGCCACTGAAGCTTTCTTT CASSLTGATEAFF
NA TRBJ2-7 TRBV4-1 TRBD1 TGCGCCAGCAGCCAAGGACAGGGCTACTACGAGCAGTACTTC CASSQGQGYYEQYF
NA TRBJ1-1 TRBV9 NA TGTGCCAGCAGCGTAGCGGATGGTGGCAGGTCCTCGAACACTGAAGCTTTCTTT CASSVADGGRSSNTEAFF
few TRBJ1-2 TRBV10-3 NA TGTGCCATCAGTGAGGAGGTTTCCTATGGCTACACCTTC CAISEEVSYGYTF
NA TRBJ1-2 TRBV10-2 TRBD1 TGCGCCAGCAGTGAGTCGATGGCGGGACAGCTCTATGGCTACACCTTC CASSESMAGQLYGYTF
NA TRBJ1-2 TRBV29-1 TRBD1 TGCAGCGTTGAAGATCGGACAGGGGACGGTGGGAGCTATGGCTACACCTTC CSVEDRTGDGGSYGYTF
NA TRBJ2-7 TRBV7-6 NA TGTGCCAGCAGCCAAATGACAGGACCAGCCTACGAGCAGTACTTC CASSQMTGPAYEQYF
NA TRBJ1-5 TRBV21-1 NA TGTGCCAGCAGCAACGGACAGGGGTCGGATAGCAATCAGCCCCAGCATTTT CASSNGQGSDSNQPQHF
few TRBJ2-3 TRBV5-6 TRBD1 TGTGCCAGCAGCTCAATCCCGGGACAGGGGGCCGCAGATACGCAGTATTTT CASSSIPGQGAADTQYF
NA TRBJ1-5 TRBV7-2 NA TGTGCCAGCAGCACTCATAGCAATCAGCCCCAGCATTTT CASSTHSNQPQHF
NA TRBJ1-3 TRBV4-2 NA TGTGCCAGCAGCCAGAGGGACGGGGGTCTAACTGGAAACACCATATATTTT CASSQRDGGLTGNTIYF
NA TRBJ2-1 TRBV4-1 NA TGCGCCAGCAGCCAAGATGGCCGGGGGTTCCCCTACAATGAGCAGTTCTTC CASSQDGRGFPYNEQFF
NA TRBJ1-1 TRBV7-6 NA TGTGCCAGCAGCTTGGGGTCCGGGGGTATCACTGAAGCTTTCTTT CASSLGSGGITEAFF
NA TRBJ2-1 TRBV5-1 TRBD2 TGCGCCAGCAGCTTGGGAAGCGGGGGATACAATGAGCAGTTCTTC CASSLGSGGYNEQFF
NA TRBJ1-1 TRBV5-1 TRBD1 TGCGCCAGCAGCTCTGGGACAGGGTTGAACACTGAAGCTTTCTTT CASSSGTGLNTEAFF
NA TRBJ2-7 TRBV7-2 TRBD1 TGTGCCAGCAGCTCCAGATACCGGGACAGGGCGGACGAGCAGTACTTC CASSSRYRDRADEQYF
NA TRBJ2-5 TRBV6-4 TRBD2 TGTGCCAGCAGCCCCGGGACTAGCGGGGGTGAGACCCAGTACTTC CASSPGTSGGETQYF
NA TRBJ2-3 TRBV14 NA TGTGCCAGCAGCCAAGTAGGCGGGATCACAGATACGCAGTATTTT CASSQVGGITDTQYF